What follows describes a single T cell receptor (beta chain). The sample is drawn from a study of breast tumors, draining lymph nodes, adjacent tissues. TCRdb reprocessed the multiplex PCR reads with MiXCR, giving one entry per CDR3 protein. The sample consists of 180,000 or so distinct CDR3 sequences, 33% of them appearing once. Axillary draining lymph nodes of breast cancer patients supplied the node samples. CDR1 DFQATT and CDR2 SNEGSKA come from the germline V gene (reference sequence). The CDR3 sequence is 13 residues long. Trimming shortened V by 2 bases and J by 12 bases, and 20 bases separated the two germline ends.

The TCR was taken from a female donor with breast cancer. Some clones in this sample may be carry-over from other donors' samples. The chain links TRBV20-1 to TRBJ2-7; D gene unclear. Sample: axillary lymph node tissue. DNA of the CDR3: TGCAGTGCTAGACACGCGAGCTCCTACGCGCGGTACTTC. Its protein is CSARHASSYARYF.